This T cell receptor beta chain is from a study of T cells in Graves' hyperthyroidism and ophthalmopathy. The overall study: Once the initial diagnosis was made, peripheral blood was obtained before any treatment.

Those patients with uncontrolled infection, other autoimmune disease, pregnancy or lactation were excluded. Amplified TCR beta CDR3 regions came from RNA transcripts. First-round RT-PCR targeting the TCR CDR3 was performed with the HTBI primer set. TCRdb called the multiplex PCR reads again in MiXCR, with one record for every CDR3 protein. Of some 350,000 distinct CDR3 sequences in the sample, approximately 15% are singletons; the top ten hold around 30%. The CDR3 is 13 amino acids. Germline lookup yields CDR1 SGHAT and CDR2 FQNNGV. Between the trimmed V and J ends, which lost 4 bases and 1 base, there was a span of 8 bases. This clonotype was detected a few times. Its specificity is not known. General study points: Expanded thyroid clonotypes (above 0.001) were mostly also found in blood.

Sequenced material: blood. The rearrangement links TRBV11-2 to TRBJ2-7, with TRBD1 as a possible D gene (5 bases). The receptor's source is a woman aged 18-35 years with Graves' hyperthyroidism that later progressed to Graves' ophthalmopathy. Here the CDR3 DNA reads TGTGCCAGCAGCTGGCAGGGATCCTACGAGCAGTACTTC. It translates to CASSWQGSYEQYF.